This T cell receptor beta chain stems from a study of molecular identifiers for immune sequencing clone quantification. This clonotype showed up many times. Its antigen remains unidentified. Bulk TCR library preparation followed previously described methods with listed TCR primers. TCRdb used MiXCR to reprocess the PCR reads, holding one entry per CDR3 protein. The profile shows about 65,000 distinct CDR3 sequences, less than 20% of them singletons. General study results and limits: Over 98% of CMV-specific effector molecules, but under 1% of naive ones, were in clones above 20 copies.

The sequence was collected from a human donor in good health. Some libraries in this study had Jurkat cell RNA spiked in. Sequencing was done on a sample of naive CD8+ T cells from blood, with Jurkat cell RNA spiked in. Documented subset: FACS-sorted CD8+CD4-CCR7+CD45RA+ naive T cells.

Here the CDR3 DNA reads TGTGCCAGCAGTGACCCCGGGACTAGCGGGAGTCAGAGCACAGATACGCAGTATTTT. Encoded protein: CASSDPGTSGSQSTDTQYF. The chain is built from TRBV28 and TRBJ2-3, with 14 bases aligning to TRBD2. V was clipped by 5 bases and J by 0 bases; unmatched bases: 10. CDR1 MDHEN and CDR2 SYDVKM come from the germline V gene. The CDR3 covers 19 residues. Complete variable domain (other parts from reference TRBV28 and TRBJ2-3): DVKVTQSSRYLVKRTGEKVFLECVQDMDHENMFWYRQDPGLGLRLIYFSYDVKMKEKGDIPEGYSVSREKKERFSLILESASTNQTSMYLCASSDPGTSGSQSTDTQYFGPGTRLTVL.